This is a list of T cell receptor beta chains from one sample in a study of blood T cell repertoires in COVID-19. Generated by immunoSEQ multiplex PCR, the TCRdb table keeps only in-frame clones and is missing some. The sample lists about 66,000 clones; about 91% were seen once. Sequencing used peripheral blood. The origin of the receptors is a human donor in a cohort sampled during active COVID-19. Both conserved end residues are trimmed from each CDR3. Clone size is shown for a subset of rows, as once, few, many or a class of expanded clone.

>-|TRBJ2-2|13|TRBV5-1
ASRTLAGVTGELF
>-|TRBJ1-5|11|TRBV28
ASQRLGNQPQH
>-|TRBJ2-1|13|TRBV7-7
ASSLGATIYNEQF
>medium-sized|TRBJ1-1|9|TRBV6-5
ASKSGTEAF
>-|TRBJ2-7|13|TRBV2
ASRGIGGSSYEQY
>-|TRBJ2-5|11|TRBV7-3
ASSRGEGETQY
>-|TRBJ2-1|11|TRBV9
ASTRGDSSEQF
>-|TRBJ1-2|13|TRBV7-2
ASSLGPGWSSGYT
>-|TRBJ2-2|14|TRBV5-5
ASSTSAGSGTGELF
>-|TRBJ2-1|14|TRBV19
ASMRLAGNLYNEQF
>-|TRBJ1-1|11|TRBV4-3
ASSQLDRGKAF
>-|TRBJ2-3|15|TRBV3-1/TRBV3-2
ASSLPMTGGGTDTQY
>-|TRBJ2-7|10|TRBV28
ASSFRGREQY
>-|TRBJ1-2|12|TRBV27
ASRKTGVTYGYT
>-|TRBJ1-1|15|TRBV19
ASSNYRVLGLNTEAF
>-|TRBJ1-2|11|TRBV5-6
ASRYASVYGYT
>-|TRBJ1-4|12|TRBV7-8
ASSFWTDNEKLF
>-|TRBJ1-2|11|TRBV21-1
ATVSDRRYGYT
>-|TRBJ2-2|12|TRBV5-1
ASSLLGATGELF
>-|TRBJ2-3|13|TRBV28
ASTQQGAGTDTQY
>-|TRBJ1-1|10|TRBV10-3
AISLQGHEAF
>-|TRBJ2-1|15|TRBV18
ASSPQEVAGGVNEQF
>-|TRBJ2-1|14|TRBV13
ASSFARDRDFNEQF
>-|TRBJ1-2|11|TRBV28
ASSWTGVYGYT
>many|TRBJ2-5|13|TRBV5-6
ASSLGPGPGETQY
>few|TRBJ1-1|13|TRBV6-1
ASSENGAGRTEAF
>-|TRBJ1-1|11|TRBV7-2
ASSLGGSTEAF
>-|TRBJ2-3|14|TRBV7-9
ASSLGRGGSTDTQY
>-|TRBJ2-3|10|TRBV6-1
ASSDFRDTQY
>-|TRBJ1-5|12|TRBV19
ASNLQGSNQPQH
>-|TRBJ2-5|13|TRBV7-9
ASSLRREGPRTQY
>medium-sized|TRBJ1-1|11|TRBV2
ASSEEGNTEAF
>-|TRBJ2-1|13|TRBV4-2
ASSQRGEAYNEQF
>-|TRBJ1-1|13|TRBV7-9
ASSAGDRLNTEAF
>-|TRBJ1-2|14|TRBV5-1
ASSQLQGIGDYGYT
>-|TRBJ2-7|10|TRBV7-2
ASSLGRNEQY
>-|TRBJ1-2|9|TRBV29-1
SVEPGVGYT
>-|TRBJ2-2|14|TRBV19
ASSPGQGSITGELF
>-|TRBJ1-1|11|TRBV7-6
ASSSSGPTEAF
>-|TRBJ1-3|17|TRBV3-1/TRBV3-2
ASSQDTVQGARAGNTIY
>-|TRBJ2-5|18|TRBV29-1
SVEGGPGTSGAKYQETQY
>-|TRBJ2-7|12|TRBV28
ASNRQGGLHEQY
>-|TRBJ2-3|15|TRBV10-1
ASSETHGTSSRDTQY
>-|TRBJ2-3|15|TRBV7-2
ASSLGGGSLGTDTQY
>-|TRBJ2-7|12|TRBV6-5
ASSKTSGEFKQY
>-|TRBJ1-6|10|TRBV2
ASKPNNSPLH
>few|TRBJ2-5|15|TRBV5-1
ASSLPGTSGGQETQY
>-|TRBJ2-1|11|TRBV19
ASRGQINNEQF